The clone carrying this T cell receptor (beta chain) was found a few times. The sample is drawn from a study of cytomegalovirus exposure and HLA in healthy donors. Germline V gives CDR1 MDHEN, CDR2 SYDVKM. Trimming removed 6 bases at V and 8 bases at J, with 13 bases between. The CDR3 is made up of 12 amino acids. The PCR was carried out with 60 Vbeta primers and 13 Jbeta primers. TCRdb's table, derived via immunoSEQ multiplex PCR, lists solely in-frame clones and lacks some. Seen here are tens of thousands of clones, over 60% observed once, and the top ten hold around 6%. The sequencing sample was made of PBMCs. The chain combines TRBV28 with TRBJ1-2; possible D gene TRBD1, 6 bases. This clonotype was sampled from a female donor in good health and CMV-seronegative. The CDR3 DNA follows: TGTGCCAGCAGCGCCGGGACATACGGCTACACCTTC. Residues: CASSAGTYGYTF.